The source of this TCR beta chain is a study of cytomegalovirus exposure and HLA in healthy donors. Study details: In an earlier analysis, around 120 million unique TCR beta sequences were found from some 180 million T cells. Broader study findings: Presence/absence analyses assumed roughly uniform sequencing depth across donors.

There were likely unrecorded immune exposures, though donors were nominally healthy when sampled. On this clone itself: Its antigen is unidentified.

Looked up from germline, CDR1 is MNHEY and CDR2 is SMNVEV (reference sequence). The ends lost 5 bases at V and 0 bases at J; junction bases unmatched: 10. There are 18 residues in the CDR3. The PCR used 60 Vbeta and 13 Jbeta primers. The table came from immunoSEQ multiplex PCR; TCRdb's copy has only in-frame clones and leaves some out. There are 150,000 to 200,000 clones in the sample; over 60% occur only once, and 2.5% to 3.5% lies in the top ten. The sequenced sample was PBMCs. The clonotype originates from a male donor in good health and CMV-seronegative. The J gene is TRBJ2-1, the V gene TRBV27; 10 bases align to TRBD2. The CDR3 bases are TGTGCCAGCAGTCGTTCCAGGGCTAGCGGGAGCTCCTACAATGAGCAGTTCTTC. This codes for CASSRSRASGSSYNEQFF.